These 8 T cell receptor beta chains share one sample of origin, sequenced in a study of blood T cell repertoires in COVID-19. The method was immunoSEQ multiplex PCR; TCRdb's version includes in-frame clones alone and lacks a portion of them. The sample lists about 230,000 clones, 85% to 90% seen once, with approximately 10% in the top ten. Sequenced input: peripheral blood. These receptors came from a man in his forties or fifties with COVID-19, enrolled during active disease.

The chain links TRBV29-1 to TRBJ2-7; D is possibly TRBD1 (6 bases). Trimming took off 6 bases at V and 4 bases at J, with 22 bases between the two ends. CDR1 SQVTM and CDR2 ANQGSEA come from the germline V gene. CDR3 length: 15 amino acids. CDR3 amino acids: CSVRPAGKRGYEQYF. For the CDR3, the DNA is TGCAGCGTGCGACCAGCAGGGAAGAGGGGGTACGAGCAGTACTTC.

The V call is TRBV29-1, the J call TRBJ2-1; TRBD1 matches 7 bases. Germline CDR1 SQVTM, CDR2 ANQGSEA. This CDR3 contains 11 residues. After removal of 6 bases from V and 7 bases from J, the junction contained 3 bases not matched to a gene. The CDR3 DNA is TGCAGCGTCAACAGGGGAAATGAGCAGTTCTTC. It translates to CSVNRGNEQFF.

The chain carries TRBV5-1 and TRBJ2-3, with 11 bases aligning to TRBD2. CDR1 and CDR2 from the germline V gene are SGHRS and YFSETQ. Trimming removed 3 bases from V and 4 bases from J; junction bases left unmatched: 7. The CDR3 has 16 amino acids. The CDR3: CASSWSSGGASDTQYF. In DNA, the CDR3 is TGCGCCAGCAGCTGGAGTAGCGGGGGGGCGTCAGATACGCAGTATTTT.

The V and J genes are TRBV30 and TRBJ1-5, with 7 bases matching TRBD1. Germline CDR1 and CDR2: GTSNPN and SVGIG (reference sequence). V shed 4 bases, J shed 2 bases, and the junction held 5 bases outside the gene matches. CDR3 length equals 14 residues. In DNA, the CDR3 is TGTGCCTGGACTACAGGGGTCGGCAATCAGCCCCAGCATTTT. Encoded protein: CAWTTGVGNQPQHF.

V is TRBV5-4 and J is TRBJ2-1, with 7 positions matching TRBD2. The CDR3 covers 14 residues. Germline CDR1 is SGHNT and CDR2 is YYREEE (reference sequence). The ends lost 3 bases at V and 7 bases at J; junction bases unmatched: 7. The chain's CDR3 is CASSSQLARNEQFF. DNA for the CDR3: TGTGCCAGCAGCTCCCAACTAGCGAGGAATGAGCAGTTCTTC.

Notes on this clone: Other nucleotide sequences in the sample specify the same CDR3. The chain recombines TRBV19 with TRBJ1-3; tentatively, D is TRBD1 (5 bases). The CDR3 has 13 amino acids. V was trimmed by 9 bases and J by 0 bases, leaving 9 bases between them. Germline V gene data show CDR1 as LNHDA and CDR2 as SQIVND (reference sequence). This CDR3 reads CASRQSSGNTIYF. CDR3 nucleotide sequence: TGTGCCAGCCGACAGAGCTCTGGAAACACCATATATTTT.

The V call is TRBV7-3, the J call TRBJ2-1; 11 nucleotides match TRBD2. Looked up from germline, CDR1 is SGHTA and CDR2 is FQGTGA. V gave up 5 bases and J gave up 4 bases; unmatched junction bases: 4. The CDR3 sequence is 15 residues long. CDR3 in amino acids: CASSRTSGSYNEQFF. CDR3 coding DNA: TGTGCCAGCAGCCGCACTAGCGGGAGTTACAATGAGCAGTTCTTC.

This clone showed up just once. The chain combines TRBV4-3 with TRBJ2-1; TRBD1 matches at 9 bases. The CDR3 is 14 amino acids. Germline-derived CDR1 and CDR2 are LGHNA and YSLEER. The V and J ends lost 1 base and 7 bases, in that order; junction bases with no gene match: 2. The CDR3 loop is CASSQVDRGNEQFF. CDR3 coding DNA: TGCGCCAGCAGCCAAGTAGACAGGGGGAATGAGCAGTTCTTC.